This T cell receptor beta chain comes out of a study of neurological immune-mediated disorders. Findings and caveats of the study: HTLV-1-associated myelopathy displayed the greatest TCR clonal expansion, and multiple sclerosis exhibited the smallest, lower than that of healthy controls. Expanded clones shared no CDR3 amino acid sequences across subjects, suggesting private repertoires in all groups.

With 10-nucleotide random UMIs included, cDNA was synthesized by 5'RACE. A single record per CDR3 protein comes from TCRdb applying MiXCR to the 5' RACE reads. The sample consists of 11,000 to 15,000 distinct CDR3 sequences, roughly an eighth of them appearing once. Between the trimmed V and J ends, which lost 0 bases and 5 bases, there was a span of 14 bases. The germline V gene encodes CDR1 SGHVS and CDR2 FNYEAQ. There are 15 residues in the CDR3. This clonotype has ten or more counts. Its antigen is still unknown. Sorted libraries drew on approximately 960,000 CD4+ or CD8+ T cells. This sequence originates from a female donor with HTLV-1-associated myelopathy (HAM/TSP). Source material: CD8+ T cells from blood. The chain uses TRBV7-6 and TRBJ2-7, with D tentatively TRBD2 (7 bases). The CDR3: CASSLAGRGHDEQYF. The CDR3 DNA reads TGTGCCAGCAGCTTAGCGGGGCGGGGGCACGACGAGCAGTACTTC. Full variable domain (outside the CDR3, taken from reference TRBV7-6 and TRBJ2-7): GAGVSQSPRYKVTKRGQDVALRCDPISGHVSLYWYRQALGQGPEFLTYFNYEAQQDKSGLPNDRFSAERPEGSISTLTIQRTEQRDSAMYRCASSLAGRGHDEQYFGPGTRLTVT.